These T cell receptor beta chains were read from a single sample in a study of blood T cell repertoires in COVID-19. Profiled with immunoSEQ multiplex PCR; TCRdb holds only in-frame clones, not every one. The sample has almost 55,000 clones; roughly 91% are singletons. The sequenced material came from peripheral blood. The receptors originated from a man between 45 and 60 years old with active COVID-19. The CDR3 runs from the conserved cysteine through the conserved F or W.

cdr3_aa: CAWSLRGPPHF
v_call: TRBV30
j_call: TRBJ1-6

cdr3_aa: CASSHRSTGDNRSPLHF
v_call: TRBV2
j_call: TRBJ1-6

cdr3_aa: CASSPTASYNEQFF
v_call: TRBV11-2
j_call: TRBJ2-1

cdr3_aa: CASIKLSGANVLTF
v_call: TRBV28
j_call: TRBJ2-6

cdr3_aa: CASSVVTSGNTGELFF
v_call: TRBV9
j_call: TRBJ2-2

cdr3_aa: CASSPPSGNTIYF
v_call: TRBV4-1
j_call: TRBJ1-3

cdr3_aa: CASSLWRIGQETQYF
v_call: TRBV28
j_call: TRBJ2-5

cdr3_aa: CASKRVATNEKLFF
v_call: TRBV19
j_call: TRBJ1-4

cdr3_aa: CASSATEGRSSPLHF
v_call: TRBV9
j_call: TRBJ1-6

cdr3_aa: CASSRDFNQPQHF
v_call: TRBV7-3
j_call: TRBJ1-5